This is a list of T cell receptor beta chains from one sample in a study of blood T cell repertoires in COVID-19. Sequenced by immunoSEQ multiplex PCR; TCRdb stores in-frame clones only, minus some. The table has roughly 180,000 clones, roughly 83% seen once. The sequencing input was PBMCs or T cells enriched from blood (not recorded which). The receptors stem from a woman between 25 and 40 years old who had recovered from COVID-19. The CDR3 runs from the conserved cysteine through the conserved F or W. D genes are given only for firm matches. Clone size is shown for a subset of rows, as once, few, many or a class of expanded clone.

cdr3_length clone_size j_call d_call v_call cdr3_aa cdr3_nt
14 - TRBJ2-3 TRBD1 TRBV29-1 CSVDRTGGTDTQYF TGCAGCGTTGATCGGACAGGGGGCACAGATACGCAGTATTTT
14 - TRBJ1-1 - TRBV27 CASSFLGRDTEAFF TGTGCCAGCAGTTTTTTGGGGAGGGACACTGAAGCTTTCTTT
14 - TRBJ2-7 TRBD1 TRBV28 CASSGQGRSYEQYF TGTGCCAGCAGCGGACAGGGTAGATCCTACGAGCAGTACTTC
14 - TRBJ1-3 TRBD1 TRBV7-9 CASSRTGDRNTIYF TGTGCCAGCAGCAGGACAGGAGATCGAAACACCATATATTTT
15 - TRBJ1-5 - TRBV3-1/TRBV3-2 CASSQAAAGPQPQHF TGTGCCAGCAGCCAAGCAGCAGCAGGGCCTCAGCCCCAGCATTTT
15 - TRBJ1-4 - TRBV2 CASSGPSELQEKLFF TGTGCCAGCAGTGGACCTTCTGAGCTACAGGAAAAACTGTTTTTT
15 - TRBJ1-1 - TRBV7-2 CASSALRFPGTEAFF TGTGCCAGCAGCGCCTTGCGGTTCCCCGGCACTGAAGCTTTCTTT
15 - TRBJ2-3 - TRBV5-1 CASSYRTTGTDTQYF TGCGCCAGCAGCTACCGGACTACTGGCACAGATACGCAGTATTTT
15 few TRBJ2-7 TRBD1 TRBV28 CASSLGANTGDGQYF TGTGCCAGCAGTTTAGGAGCTAACACAGGGGATGGTCAGTACTTC
16 - TRBJ1-5 - TRBV28 CASSQPGTLDNQPQHF TGTGCCAGCAGTCAGCCCGGGACACTTGATAATCAGCCCCAGCATTTT
15 - TRBJ1-1 - TRBV9 CASSPRTDRNTEAFF TGTGCCAGCAGCCCTCGTACGGACAGGAACACTGAAGCTTTCTTT
18 - TRBJ1-3 TRBD1 TRBV18 CASSPGQGAGNSGNTIYF TGTGCCAGCTCCCCGGGGCAGGGGGCCGGGAACTCTGGAAACACCATATATTTT
18 - TRBJ2-1 - TRBV21-1 CASSIIGSGASSYNEQFF TGTGCCAGCAGCATAATAGGTTCAGGGGCCAGCTCCTACAATGAGCAGTTCTTC
14 - TRBJ2-5 TRBD1 TRBV2 CASSTTGQGANQYF TGTGCCAGCAGTACAACTGGACAGGGGGCAAACCAGTACTTC
14 - TRBJ2-3 - TRBV28 CASGGDAYGDTQYF TGTGCCAGCGGGGGCGACGCCTATGGCGATACGCAGTATTTT
15 few TRBJ2-7 TRBD1 TRBV6-5 CASNSGGTGGWEQYF TGTGCCAGCAACTCTGGGGGGACAGGGGGCTGGGAGCAGTACTTC
15 - TRBJ1-1 - TRBV27 CASSLTPSVNTEAFF TGTGCCAGCAGTTTAACGCCAAGCGTGAACACTGAAGCTTTCTTT
16 - TRBJ2-7 TRBD1 TRBV7-9 CASSSQGTGVSYEQYF TGTGCCAGCAGCTCCCAGGGGACAGGGGTTTCCTACGAGCAGTACTTC
14 - TRBJ1-2 - TRBV11-2 CASSLAGTNYGYTF TGTGCCAGCAGCTTGGCGGGGACTAACTATGGCTACACCTTC
16 once TRBJ2-2 TRBD2 TRBV3-1/TRBV3-2 CASSQGGLVSVGELFF TGTGCCAGCAGCCAAGGTGGACTAGTGTCTGTCGGGGAGCTGTTTTTT
15 - TRBJ1-1 TRBD1 TRBV5-1 CASSSRQGVVTEAFF TGCGCCAGCAGCTCAAGACAGGGGGTTGTCACTGAAGCTTTCTTT
15 - TRBJ2-1 - TRBV24-1 CATSDVRPYPNEQFF TGTGCCACCAGTGACGTCCGCCCCTATCCCAATGAGCAGTTCTTC
13 - TRBJ2-7 TRBD2 TRBV7-8 CASSIRREGEQYF TGTGCCAGCAGCATAAGACGGGAGGGGGAGCAGTACTTC
19 - TRBJ2-3 TRBD2 TRBV14 CASSQDYPGLAASTDTQYF TGTGCCAGCAGCCAAGACTATCCGGGACTAGCGGCTAGCACAGATACGCAGTATTTT
18 - TRBJ2-3 TRBD2 TRBV7-3 CASSLFPPGLASADTQYF TGTGCCAGCAGCTTATTTCCTCCGGGACTAGCGTCTGCAGATACGCAGTATTTT
13 - TRBJ2-5 TRBD1 TRBV7-8 CASSYGQGRTQYF TGTGCCAGCAGCTACGGACAGGGCCGGACCCAGTACTTC
13 - TRBJ2-7 - TRBV15 CATSRPDFYEQYF TGTGCCACCAGCAGACCAGACTTCTACGAGCAGTACTTC
15 - TRBJ2-7 TRBD1 TRBV19 CASSRYPGQGPEQYF TGTGCCAGTAGTCGATACCCGGGACAGGGTCCCGAGCAGTACTTC
18 - TRBJ2-5 - TRBV5-6 CASSLARGHEASPETQYF TGTGCCAGCAGCTTGGCCAGGGGACACGAGGCTTCCCCGGAGACCCAGTACTTC
14 - TRBJ1-1 - TRBV18 CASSHGTPDPEAFF TGTGCCAGCTCCCACGGGACACCCGACCCTGAAGCTTTCTTT
13 - TRBJ1-5 - TRBV27 CASSPQGNQPQHF TGTGCCAGCAGCCCGCAGGGAAATCAGCCCCAGCATTTT
15 - TRBJ1-2 TRBD1 TRBV6-5 CASSLGQGGGYGYTF TGTGCCAGCAGTTTGGGACAGGGGGGAGGCTATGGCTACACCTTC
16 - TRBJ2-5 TRBD1 TRBV28 CASRRTGGVTEETQYF TGTGCCAGCAGACGTACAGGGGGTGTCACGGAAGAGACCCAGTACTTC
18 - TRBJ2-3 TRBD2 TRBV18 CASSPIAGGPVYTDTQYF TGTGCCAGCTCACCAATAGCGGGAGGGCCAGTGTACACAGATACGCAGTATTTT
12 - TRBJ2-1 TRBD1 TRBV5-6 CASSTENRGQFF TGTGCCAGCAGCACGGAGAACAGGGGGCAGTTCTTC
16 - TRBJ2-1 TRBD1 TRBV5-1 CASSSRGQGDYNEQFF TGCGCCAGCAGCTCTAGGGGACAGGGAGACTACAATGAGCAGTTCTTC
14 - TRBJ2-2 - TRBV14 CASSPLPGTGELFF TGTGCCAGCAGCCCGCTCCCGGGGACCGGGGAGCTGTTTTTT
12 - TRBJ2-5 - TRBV14 CASSQVRETQYF TGTGCCAGCAGCCAAGTTCGGGAGACCCAGTACTTC
15 - TRBJ1-3 - TRBV11-2 CASSLSGGSGNTIYF TGTGCCAGCAGCTTAAGCGGAGGCTCTGGAAACACCATATATTTT
16 - TRBJ1-4 - TRBV9 CASSASGTPANEKLFF TGTGCCAGCAGCGCGTCCGGGACACCGGCTAATGAAAAACTGTTTTTT
16 - TRBJ2-7 - TRBV7-2 CASSLAISGNGYEQYF TGTGCCAGCAGCTTAGCTATCTCCGGGAACGGGTACGAGCAGTACTTC